This T cell receptor (beta chain) is from a study of cytomegalovirus exposure and HLA in healthy donors. The PCR contained 60 Vbeta and 13 Jbeta primers. TCRdb's table, derived via immunoSEQ multiplex PCR, lists solely in-frame clones and lacks some. The table lists tens of thousands of clones, 72% of them singletons. CDR1 is MNHEY, CDR2 SVGAGI, per germline. V lost 6 bases to trimming and J lost 5 bases; unmatched junction nucleotides: 6. This CDR3 region has 14 residues. The source is a woman between 50 and 59 years old in good health and CMV-seropositive. The chain combines TRBV6-5 with TRBJ2-5; TRBD1 matches at 10 bases. The sequenced sample consisted of PBMCs. This CDR3 reads CASRRQGARETQYF. CDR3 coding DNA: TGTGCCAGCAGGAGACAGGGGGCGAGGGAGACCCAGTACTTC.